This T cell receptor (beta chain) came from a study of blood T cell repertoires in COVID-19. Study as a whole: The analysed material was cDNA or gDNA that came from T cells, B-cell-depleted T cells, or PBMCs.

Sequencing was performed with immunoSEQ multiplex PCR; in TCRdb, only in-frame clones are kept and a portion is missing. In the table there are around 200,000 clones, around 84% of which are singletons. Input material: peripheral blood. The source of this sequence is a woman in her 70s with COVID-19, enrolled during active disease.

In DNA, the CDR3 is TGTGCCAGCAGTCACATCAGCGGGATTTTCTCCTACGAGCAGTACTTC. Residues: CASSHISGIFSYEQYF. The chain is built from TRBV3-1 (or the pseudogene TRBV3-2) and TRBJ2-7; 7 bases agree with TRBD2. V gave up 6 bases and J gave up 0 bases; unmatched junction bases: 11. Germline V gives CDR1 LGHDT, CDR2 YNNKEL (reference sequence). This CDR3 has 16 amino acids.